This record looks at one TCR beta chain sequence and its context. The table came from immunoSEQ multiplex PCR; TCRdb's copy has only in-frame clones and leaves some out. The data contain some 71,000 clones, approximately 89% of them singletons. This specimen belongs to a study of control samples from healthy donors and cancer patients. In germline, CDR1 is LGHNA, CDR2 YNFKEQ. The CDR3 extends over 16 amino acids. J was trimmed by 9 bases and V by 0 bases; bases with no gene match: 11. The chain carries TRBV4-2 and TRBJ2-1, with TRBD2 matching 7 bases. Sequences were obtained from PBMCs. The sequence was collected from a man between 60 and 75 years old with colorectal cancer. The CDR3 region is CASSQEFWGEGSEQFF. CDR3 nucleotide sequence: TGTGCCAGCAGCCAAGAGTTTTGGGGGGAGGGCAGTGAGCAGTTCTTC.